Sequencing of this T cell receptor (beta chain) was carried out in a study of blood T cells in healthy people across ages. Study findings and constraints: Aged donors had fewer naive CD4+ cells and lower diversity than long-lived donors. TCR beta diversity, measured per million T cells, fell in a roughly linear way with age. Naive and antigen-experienced cells were not separated, limiting conclusive comparison.

Healthy individuals of Caucasian origin from Russia, aged roughly 6 to 95, served as donors. A sample-barcoded 5' primer and a J-beta primer mix were used in a second PCR of about 7 to 12 cycles. MiXCR, applied by TCRdb to the 5' RACE reads, yields one record per CDR3 protein. The data hold about 780,000 distinct CDR3 sequences, with about 59% observed a single time. As concerns this clonotype: The antigen is undetermined.

The origin of this receptor is a man aged 30-40 years in good health. Sequencing was carried out using blood.

The CDR3 sequence is CASSGKGQDHGYTF. In DNA, the CDR3 is TGTGCCAGCAGCGGGAAGGGACAGGATCATGGCTACACCTTC. The chain uses TRBV7-2 and TRBJ1-2, with TRBD1 identical over 8 bases. The ends lost 5 bases at V and 6 bases at J; junction bases unmatched: 8. This CDR3 is built from 14 residues. CDR1 SGHTA and CDR2 FQGNSA come from the germline V gene.